This T cell receptor beta chain was identified in a study of blood T cell repertoires in COVID-19. Study-level background: Samples of COVID-19 (acute and convalescent) were obtained from the United States, Italy and Spain.

Trimming pared 2 bases from V and 0 bases from J, leaving 8 bases between. Germline lookup yields CDR1 SGHTA and CDR2 FQGNSA. This CDR3 is built from 14 residues. Original processing notes: By means of reference gene primer amplification, nucleated cell counts were estimated. TCRdb keeps only in-frame clones here, not all; method: immunoSEQ multiplex PCR. V and J calls and clone size are copied from that table; D and trimming were computed from the DNA. The sample holds about 48,000 clones; roughly 82% are singletons and the top ten take roughly 7.3%. The rearrangement links TRBV7-2 to TRBJ2-7, with a weak D call TRBD2 (6 bases). Sequenced material: peripheral blood. The sequence was obtained from a man between 40 and 49 years old with acute or convalescent COVID-19. The CDR3 DNA reads TGTGCCAGCAGCTTATGGGGGGTCTCCTACGAGCAGTACTTC. It is translated as CASSLWGVSYEQYF.